This T cell receptor (beta chain) was observed in a study of CD8+CD57+ T cells in acquired aplastic anemia. Study results and limitations: Sharing between patients and controls was observed for twenty-nine CD8+ CDR3 sequences.

The CDR3 is made up of 16 amino acids. The germline V gene has CDR1 DFQATT and CDR2 SNEGSKA (reference sequence). V lost 7 bases, J lost 2 bases, and 23 bases lay in between. Those patients picked for sequencing had displayed CD8+CD57+ cell expansion on flow cytometry. Every patient had severe acquired aplastic anemia. This clonotype was picked up a small number of times. Its antigen is undetermined. The TCR beta profiling, which covered VDJ combination and CDR3 sequence, was carried out using genomic DNA as the template. TCRdb processed the reads anew with MiXCR; each CDR3 protein has one entry. The data contain 450,000 to 600,000 distinct CDR3 sequences, more than 25% of them singletons.

The source of this sequence is a human donor with aplastic anemia. The material sequenced was sorted CD4+, CD8+, or CD8+CD57+ T cells (not recorded which) from PBMCs. The chain employs TRBV20-1 and TRBJ1-2; D not resolved. The CDR3, as DNA: TGCAGTGTGATGAATGTGGGCCGACCCGAAAACTATGGCTACACCTTC. It is translated as CSVMNVGRPENYGYTF.